Below are 11 T cell receptor beta chains sequenced from a single sample in a study of blood T cell repertoires in COVID-19. Using immunoSEQ multiplex PCR, the repertoire was profiled, and TCRdb retains in-frame clones only, with some absent. The sample consists of fewer than 450,000 clones, 90% to 95% of them appearing once. What was sequenced was peripheral blood. Receptors originate from a woman between 18 and 30 years old who had recovered from COVID-19.

The chain carries TRBV7-9 and TRBJ2-4, with a tentative D call TRBD2 (6 bases). Trimming left V 7 bases short and J 0 bases short, with 16 bases between. The CDR3 is 16 residues long. The V gene's germline CDR1 is SEHNR and CDR2 FQNEAQ (reference sequence). In DNA form, the CDR3 reads TGTGCCAGCAACGGGCCGCGGGATTTAGCCAAAAACATTCAGTACTTC. Residues: CASNGPRDLAKNIQYF.

The chain carries TRBV28 and TRBJ1-5, with a possible D match to TRBD1 (6 bases). Germline V gene sequence: CDR1 MDHEN, CDR2 SYDVKM. This CDR3 region has 15 residues. V was shortened by 2 bases and J by 4 bases, with 12 bases between the two germline ends. The CDR3, as DNA: TGTGCCAGCAGTTTACTCAGGGGCGGGAATCAGCCCCAGCATTTT. Protein sequence: CASSLLRGGNQPQHF. The variable domain in full, completed from reference TRBV28 and TRBJ1-5, reads DVKVTQSSRYLVKRTGEKVFLECVQDMDHENMFWYRQDPGLGLRLIYFSYDVKMKEKGDIPEGYSVSREKKERFSLILESASTNQTSMYLCASSLLRGGNQPQHFGDGTRLSIL.

The CDR3 here is CAISLDRGLGYTF. CDR3 DNA sequence: TGTGCCATCAGCTTAGACAGGGGGCTTGGCTACACCTTC. V is TRBV10-3 and J is TRBJ1-2, with 10 bases aligning to TRBD1. The V gene end was trimmed by 6 bases and the J gene end by 7 bases; junction bases not matched to a gene: 5. The CDR3 runs 13 residues. The germline V gene has CDR1 ENHRY and CDR2 SYGVKD.

The rearrangement links TRBV19 to TRBJ1-1, with TRBD1 identical over 8 bases. This CDR3 is built from 18 residues. J gave up 0 bases and V 3 bases, and 12 bases lay outside the gene matches. CDR1 and CDR2 from the germline V gene are LNHDA and SQIVND (reference sequence). The DNA for the CDR3 is TGTGCCAGTAGTATCGCCCAAGACAGGGGATTACTGAACACTGAAGCTTTCTTT. It translates to CASSIAQDRGLLNTEAFF.

A few counts support this clone. The rearrangement uses TRBV6-6 and TRBJ1-5; D gene unclear. Looked up from germline, CDR1 is MNHNY and CDR2 is SVGAGI (reference sequence). The CDR3 has 12 amino acids. Trimming pared 5 bases from V and 8 bases from J, leaving 10 bases between. In DNA, the CDR3 is TGTGCCAGCAGTAGTAAAGAGAAGCCCCAGCATTTT. Translation: CASSSKEKPQHF.

A few counts support this clone. This rearrangement joins TRBV15 to TRBJ2-2; unclear D gene. The ends were cut back, 4 bases at V and 2 bases at J, with 5 bases in the middle. The CDR3 loop spans 13 amino acids. Germline assignment: CDR1 LNHNV and CDR2 YYDKDF (reference sequence). The CDR3 region has the DNA TGTGCCACCAGCATGGCCAACACCGGGGAGCTGTTTTTT. It codes for CATSMANTGELFF.

The gene calls are TRBV7-2 and TRBJ2-1; D is undetermined. V was pared by 2 bases and J by 6 bases, with 5 bases between. CDR3 size: 12 residues. The germline V gene encodes CDR1 SGHTA and CDR2 FQGNSA. The CDR3 bases are TGTGCCAGCAGCTTAAGCATCAATGAGCAGTTCTTC. Translated: CASSLSINEQFF.

CDR3 protein: CASSQLSQGTDTQYF. DNA for the CDR3: TGCGCCAGCAGCCAACTCTCCCAGGGCACAGATACGCAGTATTTT. V usage is TRBV4-1 and J usage is TRBJ2-3; D gene ambiguous. CDR1 is MGHRA and CDR2 is YSYEKL in the germline V gene. There are 15 residues in the CDR3. With 2 bases removed from V and 1 base from J, the gap between germline ends came to 10 bases.

This clone was seen once. The rearrangement uses TRBV25-1 and TRBJ1-2, with 7 bases matching TRBD1. The CDR3 runs 12 residues. Trimming cost V 4 bases and J 5 bases; bases outside gene matches: 1. The V gene's germline CDR1 is MGHDK and CDR2 SYGVNS. The CDR3 loop is CASSGQGYGYTF. DNA of the CDR3: TGTGCCAGCAGTGGACAGGGTTATGGCTACACCTTC.

The genes are TRBV6-5 and TRBJ1-1; D call uncertain. The CDR3 runs to 14 residues. Germline CDR1 is MNHEY and CDR2 is SVGAGI. The germline V and J ends were trimmed by 3 bases and 7 bases, with 15 bases remaining between them. CDR3 residues: CASSYLTDKIEAFF. CDR3 nucleotides: TGTGCCAGCAGTTATTTAACAGATAAGATTGAAGCTTTCTTT.

This clone turned up a few times. The chain employs TRBV7-6 and TRBJ1-3; D might be TRBD1 (5 bases). CDR3 length: 15 residues. Per germline, CDR1 SGHVS and CDR2 FNYEAQ. The V end was cut by 5 bases, the J end by 3 bases, with 14 bases between. The CDR3 loop reads CASSQGRGDGNTIYF. The CDR3 DNA is TGTGCCAGCAGCCAAGGACGGGGGGATGGAAACACCATATATTTT. Using reference TRBV7-6 and TRBJ1-3 for the parts outside the CDR3, the full variable domain is GAGVSQSPRYKVTKRGQDVALRCDPISGHVSLYWYRQALGQGPEFLTYFNYEAQQDKSGLPNDRFSAERPEGSISTLTIQRTEQRDSAMYRCASSQGRGDGNTIYFGEGSWLTVV.